What follows are 5 T cell receptor beta chains derived from one specimen sequenced in a study of cytotoxic CD8 clonotypes in ibrutinib-treated CLL. Here immunoSEQ multiplex PCR was the method, and the copy in TCRdb shows in-frame clones only, minus some. This table has approximately 46,000 clones, over 60% appearing once. The source material was PBMCs, sampled after 12 months of ibrutinib treatment. The receptor set was obtained from a human donor with chronic lymphocytic leukemia.

The J gene is TRBJ1-5, the V gene TRBV19, with 7 positions matching TRBD1. J gave up 2 bases and V 2 bases, and 6 bases lay outside the gene matches. Germline loops: CDR1 LNHDA, CDR2 SQIVND (reference sequence). The length of the CDR3 is 16 residues. The CDR3, as DNA: TGTGCCAGTAGTATACAATCAGGGGGGGGCAATCAGCCCCAGCATTTT. It encodes CASSIQSGGGNQPQHF.

J is TRBJ2-1 and V is TRBV6-1; 9 bases are shared with TRBD1. This CDR3 is built from 14 residues. Germline V CDR1 and CDR2: MNHNS, SASEGT. The trim removed 7 bases at V and 10 bases at J, leaving 11 bases unmatched. CDR3 sequence: CASKGQGPSGEQFF. The CDR3 DNA reads TGTGCCAGCAAGGGACAGGGTCCTTCGGGCGAGCAGTTCTTC.

V is TRBV6-5 and J is TRBJ2-7; 8 positions agree with TRBD2. There are 14 residues in the CDR3. Germline lookup yields CDR1 MNHEY and CDR2 SVGAGI. The ends lost 5 bases at V and 4 bases at J; junction bases unmatched: 7. CDR3 nucleotides: TGTGCCAGCAGTCCGGCCAGCGGGAGATACGAGCAGTACTTC. Protein: CASSPASGRYEQYF.

The sample holds a few counts of this clone. The V call is TRBV28, the J call TRBJ1-5, with TRBD1 matching over 7 bases. CDR3 length: 14 residues. CDR1 is MDHEN and CDR2 is SYDVKM in the germline V gene. The trim removed 8 bases at V and 9 bases at J, leaving 13 bases unmatched. The CDR3 DNA follows: TGTGCCAGCGGCTCGAGGGACAGCCTTGGGCCCCAGCATTTT. Translation gives CASGSRDSLGPQHF.

The chain joins TRBV11-2 to TRBJ2-3; TRBD2 aligns across 11 bases. The CDR3 totals 16 residues. Trimming at V came to 5 bases and at J to 0 bases, leaving 4 bases not matched to a gene. Germline lookup yields CDR1 SGHAT and CDR2 FQNNGV. The CDR3 region has the DNA TGTGCCAGCAGCACTTTAGCGGGAGGGAGCACAGATACGCAGTATTTT. Protein: CASSTLAGGSTDTQYF.